These T cell receptor beta chains were read from a single sample in a study of neoadjuvant anti-PD-1 for oral cavity cancer. Sequenced by immunoSEQ multiplex PCR; TCRdb stores in-frame clones only, minus some. Among almost 6,000 clones listed, approximately 60% were seen once. Material: tumor tissue, obtained after nivolumab (anti-PD-1) treatment. The receptors here all came from a person between 40 and 79 years old with oral cavity squamous cell carcinoma. Each CDR3 is given with its conserved first and last residue. The D gene is left open where the match is weak. The size field is filled for only some rows; it gives once, few, many or a size class.

>TRBV14|NA|TRBJ1-1|few
CASSRRGGVRTEAFF
TGTGCCAGCAGCCGACGTGGCGGGGTTAGGACTGAAGCTTTCTTT
>TRBV10-2|NA|TRBJ1-6|few
CASITMGIYNSPLHF
TGCGCCAGCATCACAATGGGGATCTATAATTCACCCCTCCACTTT
>TRBV19|NA|TRBJ1-5|NA
CASRIGWTANQPQHF
TGTGCCAGTAGGATCGGGTGGACGGCTAATCAGCCCCAGCATTTT
>TRBV6-4|NA|TRBJ2-2|NA
CASSGQHTGELFF
TGTGCCAGCAGTGGACAGCACACCGGGGAGCTGTTTTTT
>TRBV12-1|NA|TRBJ1-1|NA
CASSCGQGKEAFF
TGTGCCAGCAGTTGTGGACAGGGGAAGGAAGCTTTCTTT
>TRBV4-2|NA|TRBJ1-4|few
CASSQDYPEKLFF
TGTGCCAGCAGCCAAGATTACCCCGAAAAACTGTTTTTT
>TRBV19|TRBD2|TRBJ2-1|once
CASSTAGVGNEQFF
TGTGCCAGTAGTACAGCGGGGGTGGGGAATGAGCAGTTCTTC
>TRBV19|TRBD1|TRBJ1-2|NA
CATVKTGGRGYTF
TGTGCCACCGTCAAGACAGGGGGCAGGGGCTACACCTTC
>TRBV28|TRBD2|TRBJ2-1|NA
CASSWASGAYNEQFF
TGTGCCAGCAGTTGGGCTAGCGGGGCCTACAATGAGCAGTTCTTC